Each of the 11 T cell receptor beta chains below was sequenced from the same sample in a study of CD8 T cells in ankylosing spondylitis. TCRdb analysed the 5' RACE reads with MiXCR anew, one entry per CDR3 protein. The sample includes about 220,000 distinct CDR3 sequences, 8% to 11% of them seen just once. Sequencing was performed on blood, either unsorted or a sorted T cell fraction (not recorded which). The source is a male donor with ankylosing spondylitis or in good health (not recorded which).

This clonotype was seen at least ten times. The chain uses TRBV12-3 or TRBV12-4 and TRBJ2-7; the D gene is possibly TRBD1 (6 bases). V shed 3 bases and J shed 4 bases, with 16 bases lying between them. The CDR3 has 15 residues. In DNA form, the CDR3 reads TGTGCCAGCAGTTTTCCAGGGGCCGAAGGTTACGAGCAGTACTTC. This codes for CASSFPGAEGYEQYF.

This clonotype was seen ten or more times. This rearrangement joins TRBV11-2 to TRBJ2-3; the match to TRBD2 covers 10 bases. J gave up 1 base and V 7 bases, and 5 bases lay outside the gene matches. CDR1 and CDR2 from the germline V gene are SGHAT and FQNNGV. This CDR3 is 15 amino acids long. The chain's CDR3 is CASNERGGGTDTQYF. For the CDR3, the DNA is TGTGCCAGCAACGAGCGGGGGGGCGGCACAGATACGCAGTATTTT.

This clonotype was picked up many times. The CDR3 coding sequence is TGTGCCAGCACCCCGAACAGGGTCTGGTATGGCTACACCTTC. Protein sequence: CASTPNRVWYGYTF. J is TRBJ1-2 and V is TRBV28; possibly TRBD1 for D (6 bases). CDR3 length: 14 residues. CDR1 and CDR2 from the germline V gene are MDHEN and SYDVKM. Deletions cut 7 bases from V and 5 bases from J, with 17 bases between.

CDR3 loop: CASSLTGAFKGEQYF. As DNA, the CDR3 is TGTGCCAGCAGCTTGACAGGGGCGTTTAAGGGCGAGCAGTACTTC. V is TRBV7-3 and J is TRBJ2-7, with 8 bases fitting TRBD1. The germline V gene encodes CDR1 SGHTA and CDR2 FQGTGA. CDR3 size: 15 residues. The V and J ends lost 3 bases and 6 bases, in that order; junction bases with no gene match: 10.

In DNA form, the CDR3 reads TGTGCCAGCAGTGCCCCTCGCGTCAGGGACTCCGCCGATTATAATTCACCCCTCCACTTT. Protein product: CASSAPRVRDSADYNSPLHF. The chain joins TRBV6-1 to TRBJ1-6, with D tentatively TRBD1 (5 bases). The germline V gene has CDR1 MNHNS and CDR2 SASEGT. The CDR3 is 20 residues long. Trimming stripped 4 bases from V and 4 bases from J, with 26 bases between.

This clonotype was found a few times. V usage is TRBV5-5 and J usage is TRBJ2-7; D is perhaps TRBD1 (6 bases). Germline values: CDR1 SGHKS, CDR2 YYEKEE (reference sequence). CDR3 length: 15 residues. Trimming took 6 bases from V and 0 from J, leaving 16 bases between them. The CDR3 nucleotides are TGTGCCAGCAATTGGGGGCCAGCAACCTCCTACGAGCAGTACTTC. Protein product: CASNWGPATSYEQYF.

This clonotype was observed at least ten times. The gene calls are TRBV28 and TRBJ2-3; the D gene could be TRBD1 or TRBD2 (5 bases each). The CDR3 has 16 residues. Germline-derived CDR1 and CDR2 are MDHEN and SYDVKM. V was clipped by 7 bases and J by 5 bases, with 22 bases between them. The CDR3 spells CASIYHRGSGKDTQYF. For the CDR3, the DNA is TGTGCCAGCATTTACCACCGGGGCTCGGGAAAAGATACGCAGTATTTT.

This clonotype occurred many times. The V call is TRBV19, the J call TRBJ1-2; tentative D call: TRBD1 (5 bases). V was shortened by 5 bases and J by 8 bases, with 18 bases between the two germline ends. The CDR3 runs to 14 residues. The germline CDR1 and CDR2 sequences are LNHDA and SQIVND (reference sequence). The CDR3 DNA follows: TGTGCCAGTAGTTCCAGCCGGGGCATTACGGGCTACACCTTC. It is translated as CASSSSRGITGYTF.

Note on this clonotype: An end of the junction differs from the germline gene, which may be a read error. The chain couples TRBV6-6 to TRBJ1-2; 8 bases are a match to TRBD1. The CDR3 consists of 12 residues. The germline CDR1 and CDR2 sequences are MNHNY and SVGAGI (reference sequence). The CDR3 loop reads CACLTGAYGYPF. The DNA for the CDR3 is TGTGCCTGTCTGACAGGGGCCTATGGCTACCCCTTC.

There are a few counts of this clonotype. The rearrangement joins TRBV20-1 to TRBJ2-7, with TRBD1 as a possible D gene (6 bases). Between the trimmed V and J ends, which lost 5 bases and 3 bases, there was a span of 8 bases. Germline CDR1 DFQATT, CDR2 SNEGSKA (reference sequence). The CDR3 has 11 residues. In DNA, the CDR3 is TGCAGTGCTCCCAGGGGCTACGAGCAGTACTTC. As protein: CSAPRGYEQYF.

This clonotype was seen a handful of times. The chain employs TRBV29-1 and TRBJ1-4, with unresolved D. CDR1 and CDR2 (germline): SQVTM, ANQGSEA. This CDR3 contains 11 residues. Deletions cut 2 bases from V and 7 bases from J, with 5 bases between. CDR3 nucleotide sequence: TGCAGCGTTGAAACGGGTGAAAAACTGTTTTTT. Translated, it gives CSVETGEKLFF.